These 9 T cell receptor beta chains share one sample of origin, sequenced in a study of identical twins. TCRdb re-analysed the 5' RACE reads in MiXCR, keeping a single row per CDR3 protein. In the table there are 600,000 to 850,000 distinct CDR3 sequences, over 15% of which are singletons. Another study also made use of these data, one on T cells expressing NK-cell markers.

Sequenced sample: PBMCs. The receptors stem from a woman under 30 in good health.

The table lists this clonotype with a few counts. The rearrangement uses TRBV7-2 and TRBJ2-1; 9 bases fit TRBD2. V lost 6 bases and J lost 10; bases outside the gene matches: 7. The CDR3 consists of 13 residues. CDR1 SGHTA and CDR2 FQGNSA come from the germline V gene. This chain's CDR3 is CASRVSGSGEQFF. The CDR3 DNA reads as TGTGCCAGCAGGGTTAGCGGGAGTGGAGAGCAGTTCTTC. Looking up the rest from reference TRBV7-2 and TRBJ2-1 gives the full variable domain: GAGVSQSPSNKVTEKGKDVELRCDPISGHTALYWYRQSLGQGLEFLIYFQGNSAPDKSGLPSDRFSAERTGGSVSTLTIQRTQQEDSAVYLCASRVSGSGEQFFGPGTRLTVL.

This clonotype was found a few times. The chain employs TRBV29-1 and TRBJ1-5, with D maybe TRBD1 (6 bases). Germline lookup yields CDR1 SQVTM and CDR2 ANQGSEA. Between the trimmed V and J ends, which lost 4 bases and 3 bases, there was a span of 7 bases. The CDR3 contains 12 residues. CDR3 in DNA: TGCAGCGTTGGGGGGCCCAATCAGCCCCAGCATTTT. Translated, it gives CSVGGPNQPQHF.

This clonotype was seen a handful of times. V gene TRBV20-1 combines with J gene TRBJ2-7, with 7 positions matching TRBD2. Germline V gene sequence: CDR1 DFQATT, CDR2 SNEGSKA (reference sequence). Unmatched junction bases numbered 8, after V lost 6 bases and J lost 0 bases. The CDR3 totals 14 residues. CDR3 residues: CSAAGRGSSYEQYF. In nucleotides, the CDR3 is TGCAGTGCGGCGGGGCGGGGGAGCTCCTACGAGCAGTACTTC.

This clonotype was picked up a small number of times. The junction does not match germline at one end; this may be a read error. The chain is built from TRBV6-1 and TRBJ2-6; possibly TRBD2 for D (6 bases). Germline-derived CDR1 and CDR2 are MNHNS and SASEGT. This CDR3 is 15 amino acids long. The CDR3 sequence is CASSGGGAGANVLTF. CDR3 sequence (DNA): TGCGCCAGCAGCGGCGGCGGGGCTGGGGCCAACGTCCTGACTTTC.

V usage is TRBV7-2 and J usage is TRBJ2-7; 7 positions match TRBD2. CDR3 length: 15 amino acids. Germline loops: CDR1 SGHTA, CDR2 FQGNSA. V was pared by 4 bases and J by 1 base, with 7 bases of the junction left unmatched. CDR3 bases: TGTGCCAGCAGCTCCTCCGGGAGGACTTCCTACGAGCAGTACTTC. This gives the protein CASSSSGRTSYEQYF.

The chain uses TRBV12-3 or TRBV12-4 and TRBJ2-7; no clear D. Trimming shortened V by 6 bases and J by 7 bases, and 10 bases separated the two germline ends. This CDR3 has 11 residues. The CDR3 sequence: CASRVVEEQYF. The CDR3 bases are TGTGCCAGCAGGGTCGTAGAAGAGCAGTACTTC.

The chain has TRBV2 and TRBJ1-2, with 11 bases fitting TRBD1. There are 16 residues in the CDR3. V lost 6 bases and J lost 3; bases outside the gene matches: 9. Germline values: CDR1 SNHLY, CDR2 FYNNEI. CDR3 loop: CASSAGQGAWDYGYTF. The CDR3 region has the DNA TGTGCCAGCAGCGCCGGACAGGGGGCTTGGGACTATGGCTACACCTTC. The full variable domain, in which reference TRBV2 and TRBJ1-2 provide the parts outside the CDR3, is EPEVTQTPSHQVTQMGQEVILRCVPISNHLYFYWYRQILGQKVEFLVSFYNNEISEKSEIFDDQFSVERPDGSNFTLKIRSTKLEDSAMYFCASSAGQGAWDYGYTFGSGTRLTVV.

The chain has TRBV6-5 and TRBJ2-3; 8 bases are shared with TRBD2. The CDR3 is 15 residues long. Germline loops: CDR1 MNHEY, CDR2 SVGAGI. The J segment lost 0 bases and the V segment lost 4 bases, leaving 3 bases of the junction unmatched. CDR3: CASSFSGVSTDTQYF. DNA of the CDR3: TGTGCCAGCAGTTTTAGCGGGGTGAGCACAGATACGCAGTATTTT.

The chain couples TRBV5-1 to TRBJ2-3; 7 nucleotides match TRBD1. The CDR3 consists of 14 residues. Germline V gene data show CDR1 as SGHRS and CDR2 as YFSETQ. V lost 4 bases and J lost 2; bases outside the gene matches: 4. The CDR3 sequence is CASSLGTVTDTQYF. CDR3 bases: TGCGCCAGCAGCCTAGGGACAGTCACAGATACGCAGTATTTT.